This T cell receptor (beta chain) comes out of a study of graft-versus-host responses after intestinal transplantation. Study-wide results and caveats: High graft-versus-host to host-versus-graft clonal ratios were seen in allografts of patients with graft-donor T cell macrochimerism.

Using immunoSEQ multiplex PCR, the repertoire was profiled, and TCRdb retains in-frame clones only, with some absent. In the table there are under 20,000 clones, roughly 86% of which are singletons. The CDR3 has 14 residues. After removal of 6 bases from V and 3 bases from J, the junction contained 4 bases not matched to a gene. Germline-derived CDR1 and CDR2 are MNHEY and SMNVEV (reference sequence). Points on this clone: The antigen remains unidentified.

The sample in question was bone marrow, obtained approximately 19 weeks after transplant. The clonotype comes from a human patient who received an intestinal transplant, so some T cells may come from the graft donor. The chain has TRBV27 and TRBJ2-7; 11 bases map to TRBD1. CDR3 residues: CASRSGTGGYEQYF. CDR3 sequence (DNA): TGTGCCAGCAGATCCGGGACAGGGGGCTACGAGCAGTACTTC.